One sample yielded the 26 T cell receptor beta chains listed below, sequenced in a study of response to subunit inactivated influenza vaccine. TCRdb independently ran MiXCR on the RT-PCR reads; one entry per CDR3 protein. The sample records about 540,000 distinct CDR3 sequences, under 30% being singletons. These data were also filed under a second study, of T cells expressing NK-cell markers. That source reports: For TCR beta, cDNA was produced by 5'RACE template switching with UMIs.

The sample in question was CD4+ T cells sorted from PBMCs, obtained roughly 12 days after vaccination. These receptors were obtained from a man aged 45-60 years who received an inactivated influenza vaccine.

V and J are TRBV4-1 and TRBJ2-1, with D possibly being TRBD2 (7 bases). The CDR3 runs to 21 residues. The V and J ends lost 3 bases and 4 bases respectively, with 31 bases between them. Germline V gives CDR1 MGHRA, CDR2 YSYEKL. CDR3 nucleotide sequence: TGCGCCAGCAGCCACGTTTCGAAGAGGGGGGGGCACAATTTACCTTACAATGAGCAGTTCTTC. Amino acid sequence: CASSHVSKRGGHNLPYNEQFF.

This clonotype was detected a few times. The chain links TRBV15 to TRBJ1-4; D call uncertain. The CDR3 extends over 14 amino acids. V was clipped by 3 bases and J by 3 bases, with 8 bases between them. Germline V lookup: CDR1 LNHNV, CDR2 YYDKDF (reference sequence). The CDR3 DNA reads as TGTGCCACCAGCAGGGGTGGGGCTAATGAAAAACTGTTTTTT. Its translation is CATSRGGANEKLFF.

The J gene is TRBJ2-1, the V gene TRBV5-4, with 10 bases identical to TRBD1. Per germline, CDR1 SGHNT and CDR2 YYREEE (reference sequence). The CDR3 extends over 16 amino acids. V lost 2 bases, J lost 7 bases, and 9 bases stayed unmatched. In DNA form, the CDR3 reads TGTGCCAGCAGCTTCCCCGCGGACAGGGGGAGAAATGAGCAGTTCTTC. Its protein product is CASSFPADRGRNEQFF.

The chain employs TRBV7-9 and TRBJ2-7, with D possibly matching TRBD1 (6 bases). Per germline, CDR1 SEHNR and CDR2 FQNEAQ (reference sequence). V gave up 6 bases and J gave up 6 bases, with 18 bases separating them. This CDR3 comprises 14 residues. CDR3 sequence reads: CASSTGTLLSEQYF. As DNA, the CDR3 is TGTGCCAGCAGTACCGGGACACTTCTCTCCGAGCAGTACTTC.

This clonotype was counted many times. This chain links TRBV20-1 with TRBJ2-7, with D tentatively TRBD1 (6 bases). The CDR3 sequence is 14 residues long. The germline V gene encodes CDR1 DFQATT and CDR2 SNEGSKA (reference sequence). The V end lost 1 base, the J end lost 5 bases, and 15 bases lay between the germline ends. The CDR3 DNA follows: TGCAGTGCTAGAGGTTACAGGGCATCCGACGAGCAGTACTTC. The encoded protein is CSARGYRASDEQYF.

This rearrangement joins TRBV4-1 to TRBJ1-1; no firm D call. CDR3 length: 15 residues. From germline, CDR1 is MGHRA and CDR2 YSYEKL. The V gene lost 0 bases and the J gene lost 5 bases, with 13 bases spanning the gap. CDR3 residues: CASSQDRGVRTEAFF. Written as DNA, the CDR3 is TGCGCCAGCAGCCAAGATCGCGGGGTGCGGACTGAAGCTTTCTTT.

This chain uses TRBV6-1 with TRBJ2-7; 7 bases map to TRBD2. CDR1 and CDR2 (germline): MNHNS, SASEGT. V gave up 8 bases and J gave up 3 bases; unmatched junction bases: 7. The CDR3 contains 13 residues. CDR3 amino acids: CASSGLVNYEQYF. In DNA form, the CDR3 reads TGTGCCAGCTCCGGACTAGTAAACTACGAGCAGTACTTC.

This chain uses TRBV20-1 with TRBJ2-5, with no clear D. The CDR3 contains 12 residues. Trimming left V 5 bases short and J 7 bases short, with 14 bases between. Germline V gene lookup returns CDR1 DFQATT and CDR2 SNEGSKA (reference sequence). CDR3 nucleotides: TGCAGTGCTGATGGACCATCCGGGACCCAGTACTTC. Its translation: CSADGPSGTQYF.

This clonotype was detected a few times. The genes are TRBV20-1 and TRBJ2-2; no reliable D call. This CDR3 is built from 15 residues. Germline values: CDR1 DFQATT, CDR2 SNEGSKA (reference sequence). V lost 0 bases and J 8 bases, leaving 16 bases between the germline ends. As DNA, the CDR3 is TGCAGTGCTAGAGAGCCCCATCGGCCCCTGGGGGAGCTGTTTTTT. It encodes CSAREPHRPLGELFF.

V is TRBV11-3 and J is TRBJ2-2; D perhaps matches TRBD1 (5 bases). This CDR3 region has 13 residues. The V end lost 6 bases, the J end lost 6 bases, and 11 bases lay between the germline ends. The germline CDR1 and CDR2 sequences are SGHNT and YENEEA. CDR3 bases: TGTGCCAGCAGTTTTACAGGCTCCGGGGAGCTGTTTTTT. Translation: CASSFTGSGELFF.

This clonotype has more than one count but fewer than ten. The rearrangement joins TRBV20-1 to TRBJ2-7, with 7 bases fitting TRBD2. The germline V gene encodes CDR1 DFQATT and CDR2 SNEGSKA (reference sequence). V was clipped by 3 bases and J by 4 bases; unmatched bases: 15. The CDR3 extends over 16 amino acids. For the CDR3, the DNA is TGCAGTGCTAGCCCGGCCGAGGGCGGGGGAGATTACGAGCAGTACTTC. Protein: CSASPAEGGGDYEQYF.

The genes are TRBV24-1 and TRBJ2-1, with TRBD1 matching 11 bases. Germline loops: CDR1 KGHDR, CDR2 SFDVKD. This CDR3 is built from 14 residues. The trim removed 3 bases at V and 9 bases at J, leaving 3 bases unmatched. The CDR3 sequence is CATSDRTGGTEQFF. CDR3 DNA sequence: TGTGCCACCAGTGATAGGACAGGGGGCACTGAGCAGTTCTTC.

V gene TRBV16 combines with J gene TRBJ2-1; D is ambiguous. The CDR3 length is 14 residues. Germline lookup yields CDR1 KGHSY and CDR2 FQNENV. V lost 0 bases and J 5 bases, leaving 8 bases between the germline ends. CDR3 DNA sequence: TGTGCCAGCAGCCAATCCCCTCAGCACAATGAGCAGTTCTTC. Amino acid sequence: CASSQSPQHNEQFF.

This clonotype was detected only a few times. The V call is TRBV27, the J call TRBJ1-3; a weak D match, TRBD1 (6 bases). Trimming took 4 bases from V and 0 from J, leaving 10 bases between them. Germline V gives CDR1 MNHEY, CDR2 SMNVEV (reference sequence). This CDR3 contains 15 residues. CDR3 residues: CASSSRRGSGNTIYF. CDR3 nucleotide sequence: TGTGCCAGCAGTTCCCGCAGGGGCTCTGGAAACACCATATATTTT.

The J gene is TRBJ2-3, the V gene TRBV5-1; a possible D gene is TRBD2 (6 bases). There are 15 residues in the CDR3. Germline CDR1 and CDR2: SGHRS and YFSETQ. With 4 bases removed from V and 5 bases from J, the gap between germline ends came to 17 bases. The CDR3 nucleotides read TGCGCCAGCAGCGGGGGAGGATCCTTCGGAGATACGCAGTATTTT. It translates to CASSGGGSFGDTQYF.

This clonotype was observed once. The V gene is TRBV6-2 or TRBV6-3, the J gene TRBJ2-3; D not resolved. Germline V gives CDR1 MNHEY, CDR2 SVGEGT. The CDR3 runs 12 residues. V was shortened by 1 base and J by 5 bases, with 4 bases between the two germline ends. CDR3 coding DNA: TGTGCCAGCAGTTACTGGAAAGATACGCAGTATTTT. Residues: CASSYWKDTQYF.

This clonotype was picked up a small number of times. In nucleotides, the CDR3 is TGCGCCAGCAGCTTGGCGTCAAACTCGAACACTGAAGCTTTCTTT. Translation: CASSLASNSNTEAFF. The V and J genes are TRBV5-1 and TRBJ1-1; unclear D gene. The CDR3 covers 15 residues. Germline V gives CDR1 SGHRS, CDR2 YFSETQ. The V end was cut by 0 bases, the J end by 1 base, with 10 bases between.

The V and J genes are TRBV4-1 and TRBJ1-1; D uncertain. CDR1 and CDR2 (germline): MGHRA, YSYEKL. This CDR3 spans 15 amino acids. Deletions cut 4 bases from V and 3 bases from J, with 15 bases between. The CDR3 DNA reads TGCGCCAGCAGCCTCGGACGGGTTCTATACACTGAAGCTTTCTTT. Protein product: CASSLGRVLYTEAFF.

This clonotype is a singleton in its sample. The rearrangement links TRBV30 to TRBJ2-7; D may be TRBD1 (5 bases). CDR1 and CDR2 from the germline V gene are GTSNPN and SVGIG (reference sequence). Deletions cut 2 bases from V and 1 base from J, with 9 bases between. This CDR3 comprises 13 residues. In nucleotides, the CDR3 is TGTGCCTGGAGTAGGGCAGGGTCCTACGAGCAGTACTTC. Translation gives CAWSRAGSYEQYF.

This clonotype turned up a few times. V and J are TRBV6-2 or TRBV6-3 and TRBJ2-2, with 8 nucleotides matching TRBD2. The germline V gene has CDR1 MNHEY and CDR2 SVGEGT. V was clipped by 0 bases and J by 6 bases; unmatched bases: 9. The CDR3 has 17 amino acids. CDR3 loop: CASSYSKRGPWSGELFF. CDR3 sequence (DNA): TGTGCCAGCAGTTACTCTAAGCGGGGGCCCTGGTCCGGGGAGCTGTTTTTT.

This rearrangement joins TRBV2 to TRBJ1-5, with TRBD1 identical over 7 bases. CDR1 is SNHLY and CDR2 is FYNNEI in the germline V gene. V shed 1 base, J shed 3 bases, and the junction held 6 bases outside the gene matches. The CDR3 has 16 residues. Here the CDR3 DNA reads TGTGCCAGCAGTGAAGGACAGGGTTTTAACAATCAGCCCCAGCATTTT. This gives the protein CASSEGQGFNNQPQHF.

V is TRBV2 and J is TRBJ1-2; 10 nucleotides match TRBD1. The CDR3 covers 15 residues. CDR1 SNHLY and CDR2 FYNNEI come from the germline V gene. Germline trimming cut 1 base from V and 4 bases from J; bases unmatched to any gene: 3. The CDR3 spells CASSEGDRGPYGYTF. Written as DNA, the CDR3 is TGTGCCAGCAGTGAAGGGGACAGGGGACCCTATGGCTACACCTTC. Full variable domain (missing parts from reference TRBV2 and TRBJ1-2): EPEVTQTPSHQVTQMGQEVILRCVPISNHLYFYWYRQILGQKVEFLVSFYNNEISEKSEIFDDQFSVERPDGSNFTLKIRSTKLEDSAMYFCASSEGDRGPYGYTFGSGTRLTVV.

The chain is built from TRBV12-3 or TRBV12-4 and TRBJ2-3; a weak D match, TRBD2 (6 bases). The CDR3 has 15 amino acids. Trimming cost V 7 bases and J 2 bases, with 16 bases left between them. The CDR3 nucleotides are TGTGCCAGCAATGAGGCGGGGTCTGACACAGATACGCAGTATTTT. It translates to CASNEAGSDTDTQYF.

The genes are TRBV6-2 or TRBV6-3 and TRBJ1-1; no definite D call. Germline V gene data show CDR1 as MNHEY and CDR2 as SVGEGT. This CDR3 is 14 amino acids long. The V and J ends lost 6 bases and 4 bases respectively, with 15 bases between them. CDR3 in amino acids: CASRIHSGVTEAFF. In DNA form, the CDR3 reads TGTGCCAGCAGGATTCACTCTGGGGTCACTGAAGCTTTCTTT.

V usage is TRBV29-1 and J usage is TRBJ2-2, with 7 bases aligning to TRBD1. The CDR3 sequence is 14 residues long. J was trimmed by 5 bases and V by 6 bases; bases with no gene match: 9. Germline V lookup: CDR1 SQVTM, CDR2 ANQGSEA. The CDR3 DNA reads TGCAGCGTGAACAGGGGTGCGCAAACCGGGGAGCTGTTTTTT. Translating gives CSVNRGAQTGELFF.

This clonotype came up a few times. The chain recombines TRBV15 with TRBJ1-5; D is unresolved. V lost 0 bases and J 6 bases, leaving 6 bases between the germline ends. CDR1 LNHNV and CDR2 YYDKDF come from the germline V gene (reference sequence). The length of the CDR3 is 13 residues. The CDR3 DNA is TGTGCCACCAGCAGAGATGTATCTCAGCCCCAGCATTTT. Its protein is CATSRDVSQPQHF.